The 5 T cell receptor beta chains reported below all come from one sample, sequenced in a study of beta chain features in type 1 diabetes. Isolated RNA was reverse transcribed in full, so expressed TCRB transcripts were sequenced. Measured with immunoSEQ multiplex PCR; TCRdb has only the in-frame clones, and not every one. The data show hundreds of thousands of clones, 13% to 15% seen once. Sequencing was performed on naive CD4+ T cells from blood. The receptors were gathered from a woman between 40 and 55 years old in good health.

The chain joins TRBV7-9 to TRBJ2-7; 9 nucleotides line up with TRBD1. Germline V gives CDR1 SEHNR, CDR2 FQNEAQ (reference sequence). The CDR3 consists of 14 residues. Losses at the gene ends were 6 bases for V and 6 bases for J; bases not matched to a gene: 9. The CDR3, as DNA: TGTGCCAGCAGGTCGACAGGGGGGTCACGCGAGCAGTACTTC. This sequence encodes CASRSTGGSREQYF.

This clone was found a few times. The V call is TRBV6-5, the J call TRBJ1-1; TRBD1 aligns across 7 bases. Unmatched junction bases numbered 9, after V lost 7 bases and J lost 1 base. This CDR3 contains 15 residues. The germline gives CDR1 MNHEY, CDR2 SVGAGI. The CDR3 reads CASNQGGLPNTEAFF. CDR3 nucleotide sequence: TGTGCCAGCAATCAGGGGGGATTACCGAACACTGAAGCTTTCTTT.

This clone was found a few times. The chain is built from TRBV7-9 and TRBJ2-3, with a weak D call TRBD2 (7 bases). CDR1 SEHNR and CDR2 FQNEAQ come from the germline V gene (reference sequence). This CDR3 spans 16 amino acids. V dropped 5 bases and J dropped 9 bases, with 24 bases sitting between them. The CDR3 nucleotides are TGTGCCAGCAGCCCCCTATCCGCGGGGGCCCTCGGGACGCAGTATTTT. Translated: CASSPLSAGALGTQYF.

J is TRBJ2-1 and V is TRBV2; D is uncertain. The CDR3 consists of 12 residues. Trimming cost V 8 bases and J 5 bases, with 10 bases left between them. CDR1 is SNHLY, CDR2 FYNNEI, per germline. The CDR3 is CASGGLNNEQFF. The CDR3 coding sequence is TGTGCCAGCGGTGGGCTTAACAATGAGCAGTTCTTC.

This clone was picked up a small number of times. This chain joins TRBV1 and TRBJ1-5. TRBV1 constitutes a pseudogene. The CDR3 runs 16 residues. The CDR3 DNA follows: TGCACCAGCAGCCCAAAGCCCCCCTTAAAACGACAGCCCCAGCATTTT. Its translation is CTSSPKPPLKRQPQHF.